The T cell receptor beta chain described here comes from a study of cytomegalovirus exposure and HLA in healthy donors. General study findings and limits: Earlier analysis found most TCR beta V segments productive about 87% or about 30% of the time. Later genetic work tied a missense DCLRE1C variant to beta-chain V and J trimming.

PCR used 60 Vbeta primers and 13 Jbeta primers. How the authors handled the data: The authors later counted about 80 million unique TCR beta chains, 9.5 million to 13 million of them shared. Repertoires were generated with immunoSEQ multiplex PCR, while TCRdb's copy carries only in-frame clones and drops some. V, J and clone size are those of that table, while D and trimming were read from the DNA. This table holds over 100,000 clones, roughly three quarters found once. Comment on this clone: Its antigen is unidentified.

Specimen: PBMCs. The sequence came from a woman aged 40 to 50 in good health and CMV-seronegative.

The CDR3 sequence: CAWDTGKGTGELFF. Here the CDR3 DNA reads TGTGCCTGGGATACGGGGAAAGGCACCGGGGAGCTGTTTTTT. This chain uses TRBV30 with TRBJ2-2; tentative D call: TRBD2 (5 bases). The germline gives CDR1 GTSNPN, CDR2 SVGIG (reference sequence). The CDR3 contains 14 residues. The V gene lost 5 bases and the J gene lost 4 bases, with 14 bases spanning the gap. Full variable domain (rest looked up from reference TRBV30 and TRBJ2-2): SQTIHQWPATLVQPVGSPLSLECTVEGTSNPNLYWYRQAAGRGLQLLFYSVGIGQISSEVPQNLSASRPQDRQFILSSKKLLLSDSGFYLCAWDTGKGTGELFFGEGSRLTVL.